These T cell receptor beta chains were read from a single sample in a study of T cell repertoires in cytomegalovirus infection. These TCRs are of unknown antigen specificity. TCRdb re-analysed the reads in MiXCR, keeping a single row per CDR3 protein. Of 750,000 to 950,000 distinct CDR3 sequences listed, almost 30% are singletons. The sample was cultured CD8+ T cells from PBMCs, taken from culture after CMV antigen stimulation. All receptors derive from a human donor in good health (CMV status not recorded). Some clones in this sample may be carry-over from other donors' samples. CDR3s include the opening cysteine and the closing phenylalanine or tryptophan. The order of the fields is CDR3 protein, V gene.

CASSDLAGVDNEQFF	TRBV28
CSARRTGQKGQPQHF	TRBV20-1
CASSYFGSNEQFF	TRBV6-5
CASSLALLGYGYTF	TRBV12-3/TRBV12-4
CAINGVGTDTQYF	TRBV10-3
CASSVDFGGVGYTF	TRBV9
CASSVERGTEAFF	TRBV9
CASRPRGGAVGYTF	TRBV12-3/TRBV12-4
CASSRGDRDQFF	TRBV19
CASSSGFGVNEQFF	TRBV27
CASSVEASGVGEQFF	TRBV9
CASSSGTAFYGYTF	TRBV6-2/TRBV6-3
CASSTPGPVFYNEQFF	TRBV6-2/TRBV6-3
CASRVGGNQPQHF	TRBV6-1
CASSSWGGHEKLFF	TRBV13
CASNVVGTSGGTDTQYF	TRBV7-9
CASSARGQASSGNTIYF	TRBV6-5
CAIALAGRNEQFF	TRBV10-3
CASSQLYEQFF	TRBV7-6
CASSMGSGIGELFF	TRBV19
CASSNVRQGATNEQFF	TRBV7-3
CASSYPGQVNYGYTF	TRBV7-9
CASSRSRGLAESSYEQYF	TRBV7-2
CASSPTTTYEQYF	TRBV7-6
CASSYDPGAAAKNIQYF	TRBV6-5
CASTLKWRGRDTGELFF	TRBV2
CASSLYSRDFYEQYF	TRBV28
CASSAGLADEQFF	TRBV7-9